This T cell receptor beta chain was recorded in a study of CD8 T cells in Susac syndrome. Findings and caveats of the study: As acknowledged by the study, its TCR sequencing and HLA analysis included a relatively small number of individuals.

Sequencing of TCR beta covered CD8+ and CD4+ T cells obtained from blood. Negative isolation was used for CD8+ and CD4+ T cells and FACS enrichment for TEMRA cells. The CDR3 length is 15 residues. J gave up 1 base and V 4 bases, and 7 bases lay outside the gene matches. Germline values: CDR1 SEHNR, CDR2 FQNEAQ (reference sequence). An amount of RNA that ranged from roughly 0.5 to 1 ug was reverse transcribed with random hexamers. The authors amplified TCR beta CDR3 across 54 Vbeta and 13 Jbeta using immunoSEQ multiplex PCR. MiXCR, applied by TCRdb to the immunoSEQ multiplex PCR reads, yields one record per CDR3 protein. The sample contains 150,000 to 200,000 distinct CDR3 sequences, approximately 94% of which appear only once. For this clonotype: Its matching antigen is unknown.

This TCR was sampled from a human donor with multiple sclerosis. Material: CD4+ T cells from PBMCs. The rearrangement uses TRBV7-9 and TRBJ2-7, with 7 bases aligning to TRBD1. CDR3 protein: CASSSPDRVSYEQYF. The CDR3 DNA reads as TGTGCCAGCAGCTCGCCCGACAGGGTGTCCTACGAGCAGTACTTC. Full variable domain (outside the CDR3, taken from reference TRBV7-9 and TRBJ2-7): DTGVSQNPRHKITKRGQNVTFRCDPISEHNRLYWYRQTLGQGPEFLTYFQNEAQLEKSRLLSDRFSAERPKGSFSTLEIQRTEQGDSAMYLCASSSPDRVSYEQYFGPGTRLTVT.